This passage covers 21 T cell receptor beta chains from one sample sequenced in a study of blood T cell repertoires in COVID-19. Assay: immunoSEQ multiplex PCR; the TCRdb copy retains only in-frame clones and omits some. The sample includes about 240,000 clones, about 85% of them seen just once. What was sequenced was peripheral blood. These receptors originate from a man aged 25-45 years who had recovered from COVID-19.

This clone was recorded only once. The chain uses TRBV11-2 and TRBJ2-2; 7 positions match TRBD1. Germline-derived CDR1 and CDR2 are SGHAT and FQNNGV. The CDR3 loop spans 14 amino acids. Trimming removed 1 base from V and 6 bases from J; junction bases left unmatched: 2. The CDR3 DNA follows: TGTGCCAGCAGCTTAGGGGACAGATCCGGGGAGCTGTTTTTT. Its translation is CASSLGDRSGELFF.

The genes are TRBV6-6 and TRBJ2-1; 10 bases match TRBD2. The germline V gene encodes CDR1 MNHNY and CDR2 SVGAGI (reference sequence). V lost 2 bases, J lost 8 bases, and 6 bases stayed unmatched. The CDR3 contains 15 residues. The CDR3 region has the DNA TGTGCCAGCAGTTACGTGGCTAGCGGGGGACATGAGCAGTTCTTC. Translating gives CASSYVASGGHEQFF.

V and J are TRBV28 and TRBJ1-4; 8 bases map to TRBD1. Germline V gene lookup returns CDR1 MDHEN and CDR2 SYDVKM. The V and J ends lost 6 bases and 5 bases, in that order; junction bases with no gene match: 2. The CDR3 totals 13 residues. The CDR3 sequence is CASRGQGNEKLFF. Here the CDR3 DNA reads TGTGCCAGCAGAGGACAGGGAAATGAAAAACTGTTTTTT. The full variable domain, with the rest looked up from reference TRBV28 and TRBJ1-4, is DVKVTQSSRYLVKRTGEKVFLECVQDMDHENMFWYRQDPGLGLRLIYFSYDVKMKEKGDIPEGYSVSREKKERFSLILESASTNQTSMYLCASRGQGNEKLFFGSGTQLSVL.

The chain joins TRBV5-4 to TRBJ2-5; D is perhaps TRBD1 (5 bases). This CDR3 spans 13 amino acids. V shed 4 bases and J shed 5 bases, with 12 bases lying between them. Germline CDR1 and CDR2: SGHNT and YYREEE (reference sequence). CDR3 sequence: CASSRDSRETQYF. In DNA form, the CDR3 reads TGTGCCAGCAGCCGAGACAGCCGGGAGACCCAGTACTTC.

On this clone: Other nucleotide sequences from this sample produce the same CDR3. The DNA of the CDR3 is TGTGCCAGCAGCTTAGAGATGAACACTGAAGCTTTCTTT. Translating gives CASSLEMNTEAFF. The gene calls are TRBV7-3 and TRBJ1-1; D gene uncertain. Germline CDR1 and CDR2: SGHTA and FQGTGA. V was shortened by 2 bases and J by 0 bases, with 4 bases between the two germline ends. CDR3 size: 13 residues.

This clone was seen a single time. The J gene is TRBJ2-3, the V gene TRBV12-3 or TRBV12-4; D not resolved. The CDR3 spans 12 residues. Trimming left V 4 bases short and J 4 bases short, with 6 bases between. The DNA of the CDR3 is TGTGCCAGCAGTTACCAGTCAGATACGCAGTATTTT. This sequence encodes CASSYQSDTQYF.

This chain connects TRBV7-7 to TRBJ2-5; 9 nucleotides agree with TRBD2. CDR1 and CDR2 from the germline V gene are SSHAT and FNYEAQ (reference sequence). The trim removed 5 bases at V and 0 bases at J, leaving 10 bases unmatched. The CDR3 runs to 17 residues. The CDR3 bases are TGTGCCAGCAGCCCGGGGGTAAGGACTAGCGACCAAGAGACCCAGTACTTC. It specifies CASSPGVRTSDQETQYF.

The V gene is TRBV11-2, the J gene TRBJ2-2; 8 bases align to TRBD1. This CDR3 comprises 15 residues. From germline, CDR1 is SGHAT and CDR2 FQNNGV. Trimming at V came to 3 bases and at J to 3 bases, leaving 3 bases not matched to a gene. CDR3 nucleotides: TGTGCCAGCAGCTTGACAGGGGTCGACACCGGGGAGCTGTTTTTT. Amino acids: CASSLTGVDTGELFF.

Here the CDR3 DNA reads TGCAGCGCATGGGACAGGTACCACACTGAAGCTTTCTTT. Residues: CSAWDRYHTEAFF. The rearrangement links TRBV29-1 to TRBJ1-1; TRBD1 matches 8 bases. V dropped 7 bases and J dropped 3; count of bases not matched to a gene: 7. This CDR3 contains 13 residues. Germline V CDR1 and CDR2: SQVTM, ANQGSEA.

The chain uses TRBV7-9 and TRBJ2-5, with TRBD2 matching over 7 bases. Germline CDR1 and CDR2: SEHNR and FQNEAQ (reference sequence). The CDR3 is made up of 14 amino acids. V was pared by 6 bases and J by 5 bases, with 9 bases of the junction left unmatched. Written as DNA, the CDR3 is TGTGCCAGCAGTAGGAGCGGGGCTTGGGAGACCCAGTACTTC. It translates to CASSRSGAWETQYF.

The chain uses TRBV19 and TRBJ1-1; no firm D call. This CDR3 is 13 amino acids long. Looked up from germline, CDR1 is LNHDA and CDR2 is SQIVND (reference sequence). V was shortened by 2 bases and J by 3 bases, with 7 bases between the two germline ends. The DNA for the CDR3 is TGTGCCAGTAGTATACAGCGGGACACTGAAGCTTTCTTT. Encoded protein: CASSIQRDTEAFF.

The chain recombines TRBV5-6 with TRBJ2-2; TRBD1 matches at 8 bases. The J segment lost 3 bases and the V segment lost 7 bases, leaving 8 bases of the junction unmatched. Germline V CDR1 and CDR2: SGHDT, YYEEEE. CDR3 length equals 15 residues. DNA of the CDR3: TGTGCCAGCGGCCAGACAGGGGACTACACCGGGGAGCTGTTTTTT. Translating it yields CASGQTGDYTGELFF.

In this sample, this clone turned up once. The V call is TRBV2, the J call TRBJ1-1, with 8 bases fitting TRBD1. The CDR3 covers 12 residues. CDR1 is SNHLY, CDR2 FYNNEI, per germline. The junction had 5 bases not matched to a gene; V was cut back by 4 bases and J by 10 bases. CDR3 region: CASSAQGAGAFF. The CDR3 DNA reads as TGTGCCAGCAGTGCGCAGGGGGCGGGAGCTTTCTTT.

The rearrangement joins TRBV2 to TRBJ1-6, with 7 bases lining up with TRBD1. Per germline, CDR1 SNHLY and CDR2 FYNNEI. After removal of 2 bases from V and 0 bases from J, the junction contained 1 base not matched to a gene. The CDR3 has 16 amino acids. The CDR3 reads CASSERDSSYNSPLHF. The CDR3 region has the DNA TGTGCCAGCAGTGAAAGGGACAGCTCCTATAATTCACCCCTCCACTTT.

The rearrangement uses TRBV5-5 and TRBJ1-1, with 9 positions matching TRBD1. The CDR3 loop spans 16 amino acids. Germline assignment: CDR1 SGHKS and CDR2 YYEKEE (reference sequence). The V and J ends lost 1 base and 1 base, in that order; junction bases with no gene match: 5. The CDR3 loop reads CASSLLLGQGNTEAFF. The CDR3 DNA reads TGTGCCAGCAGCTTGCTTCTGGGACAGGGGAACACTGAAGCTTTCTTT.

This clone was found a few times. This chain links TRBV5-1 with TRBJ2-5; tentative D call: TRBD1 (5 bases). The V gene's germline CDR1 is SGHRS and CDR2 YFSETQ. The CDR3 is 13 residues long. The germline V and J ends were trimmed by 0 bases and 9 bases, with 12 bases remaining between them. The CDR3 here is CASSLEGPTAQYF. CDR3 nucleotide sequence: TGCGCCAGCAGCTTGGAGGGGCCGACGGCCCAGTACTTC.

This chain links TRBV20-1 with TRBJ2-7; maybe TRBD2 (6 bases). V was clipped by 6 bases and J by 6 bases, with 12 bases between them. CDR3 length equals 11 residues. The germline V gene has CDR1 DFQATT and CDR2 SNEGSKA (reference sequence). The CDR3 spells CSAWDLAEQYV. CDR3 nucleotides: TGCAGTGCCTGGGACTTGGCCGAGCAGTACGTC.

This clone was counted between two and nine times. The chain links TRBV19 to TRBJ1-1; D may be TRBD1 (6 bases). The CDR3 has 14 residues. The V gene's germline CDR1 is LNHDA and CDR2 SQIVND (reference sequence). Trimming pared 5 bases from V and 4 bases from J, leaving 14 bases between. The CDR3 coding sequence is TGTGCCAGTAGTGGCCCGGGACAAACCACTGAAGCTTTCTTT. Translating gives CASSGPGQTTEAFF.

The gene calls are TRBV19 and TRBJ1-1; D may be TRBD1 (5 bases). The CDR3 totals 15 residues. V lost 7 bases and J 0 bases, leaving 15 bases between the germline ends. Germline V gene lookup returns CDR1 LNHDA and CDR2 SQIVND (reference sequence). The CDR3 here is CASTLKGRLNTEAFF. Here the CDR3 DNA reads TGTGCCAGTACCTTAAAGGGGCGGCTGAACACTGAAGCTTTCTTT.

V usage is TRBV7-7 and J usage is TRBJ2-5; TRBD2 matches 7 bases. CDR1 is SSHAT, CDR2 FNYEAQ, per germline (reference sequence). V trimming: 5 bases; J trimming: 2 bases; junction bases outside the gene matches: 5. The CDR3 length is 14 residues. CDR3 in DNA: TGTGCCAGCAGCCCCAATAGCGGGCAAGAGACCCAGTACTTC. Its translation: CASSPNSGQETQYF.

The chain couples TRBV10-3 to TRBJ1-2; 10 bases are shared with TRBD1. CDR1 is ENHRY and CDR2 is SYGVKD in the germline V gene. This CDR3 is 14 amino acids long. V dropped 5 bases and J dropped 10; count of bases not matched to a gene: 10. CDR3 protein: CAISSGTGEGLYTF. DNA for the CDR3: TGTGCCATCAGTTCCGGGACAGGGGAGGGGCTCTACACCTTC.